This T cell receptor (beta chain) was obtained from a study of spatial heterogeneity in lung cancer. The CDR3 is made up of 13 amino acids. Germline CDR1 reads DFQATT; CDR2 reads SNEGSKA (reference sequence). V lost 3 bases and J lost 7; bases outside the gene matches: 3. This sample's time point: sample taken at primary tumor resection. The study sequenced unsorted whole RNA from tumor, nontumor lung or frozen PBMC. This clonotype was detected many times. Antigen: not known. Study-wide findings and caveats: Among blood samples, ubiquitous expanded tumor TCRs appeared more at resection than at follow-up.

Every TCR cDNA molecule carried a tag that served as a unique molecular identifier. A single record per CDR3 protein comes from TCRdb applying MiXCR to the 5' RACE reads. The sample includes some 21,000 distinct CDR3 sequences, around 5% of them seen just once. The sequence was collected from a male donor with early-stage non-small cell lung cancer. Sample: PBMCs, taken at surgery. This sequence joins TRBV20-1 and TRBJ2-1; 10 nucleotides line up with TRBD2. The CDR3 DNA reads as TGCAGTGCTAGTGCTAGCGGGAGTAATGAGCAGTTCTTC. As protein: CSASASGSNEQFF.